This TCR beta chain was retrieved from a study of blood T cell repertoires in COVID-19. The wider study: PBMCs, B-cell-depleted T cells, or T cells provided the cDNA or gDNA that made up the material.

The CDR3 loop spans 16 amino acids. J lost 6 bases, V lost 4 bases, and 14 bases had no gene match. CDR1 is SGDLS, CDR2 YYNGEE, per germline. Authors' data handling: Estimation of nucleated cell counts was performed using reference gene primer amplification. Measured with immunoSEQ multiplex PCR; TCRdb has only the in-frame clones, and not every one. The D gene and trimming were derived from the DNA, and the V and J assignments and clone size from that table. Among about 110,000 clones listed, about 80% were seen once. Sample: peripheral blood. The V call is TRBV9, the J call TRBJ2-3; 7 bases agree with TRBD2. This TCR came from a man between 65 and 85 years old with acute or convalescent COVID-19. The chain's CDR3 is CASSRTSFPPFDTQYF. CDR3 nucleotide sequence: TGTGCCAGCAGCAGGACTAGTTTCCCTCCGTTCGATACGCAGTATTTT.